Each of the 8 T cell receptor beta chains below was sequenced from the same sample in a study of T cell repertoires in cytomegalovirus infection (dated by TCRdb to about 2019). Sequencer: Illumina HiSeq 1500. TCRdb took the public reads, trimmed them with fastp at Q25, ran MiXCR for clone calling and kept in-frame beta chains. Every distinct CDR3 protein forms one entry, paired with its most common genes and DNA. The table for this sample lists roughly 640,000 distinct CDR3 sequences; 24% of them were counted only once. Around 8% of the sample rests with the top ten. The sample was CD8+ T cells from PBMCs. Source of these receptors: a human donor in good health (CMV status not recorded). Some clones in this sample may be carry-over from other donors' samples.

Of note for this clonotype: A junction end diverges from the germline sequence, so it may reflect a read error. J is TRBJ2-7 and V is TRBV20-1, with D perhaps matching TRBD1 (6 bases). The CDR3 extends over 14 amino acids. Germline values: CDR1 DFQATT, CDR2 SNEGSKA (reference sequence). CDR3 in DNA: TGCAATGCTAGAGATCGGAACAGGGCCTACGAGCAGTACTTC. This codes for CNARDRNRAYEQYF.

As for this clonotype: It may be a read error: a sequence one base away is much more abundant. The rearrangement joins TRBV6-1 to TRBJ1-4, with D perhaps TRBD1 (5 bases). The germline V gene has CDR1 MNHNS and CDR2 SASEGT. CDR3 length equals 15 residues. Between the trimmed V and J ends, which lost 5 bases and 3 bases, there was a span of 13 bases. CDR3: CASSSRGSSNEKLFF. Here the CDR3 DNA reads TGTGCCAGCAGTTCCCGGGGCAGTTCTAATGAAAAACTGTTTTTT.

The V and J genes are TRBV25-1 and TRBJ2-1; weak D call: TRBD2 (5 bases). This CDR3 contains 12 residues. V dropped 4 bases and J dropped 9 bases, with 10 bases sitting between them. From germline, CDR1 is MGHDK and CDR2 SYGVNS. DNA for the CDR3: TGTGCCAGCAGTGGTCCGGGAATTGAGCAGTTCTTC. Protein sequence: CASSGPGIEQFF.

Ten or more counts support this clonotype. The chain couples TRBV7-6 to TRBJ2-1; D possibly corresponds to TRBD2 (5 bases). V gave up 4 bases and J gave up 8 bases, with 15 bases separating them. Germline values: CDR1 SGHVS, CDR2 FNYEAQ. The CDR3 is made up of 14 amino acids. CDR3 coding DNA: TGTGCCAGCAGCTCGCGGGCCCCTGGGGATGAGCAGTTCTTC. It yields the protein CASSSRAPGDEQFF.

V and J are TRBV2 and TRBJ2-7; 8 bases agree with TRBD1. The CDR3 contains 15 residues. The V segment lost 3 bases and the J segment 3 bases; nucleotides outside the gene matches: 7. Germline values: CDR1 SNHLY, CDR2 FYNNEI. CDR3 protein: CASSEGRGQNYEQYV. The DNA of the CDR3 is TGTGCCAGCAGTGAGGGCAGGGGGCAAAACTACGAGCAGTACGTC.

This clonotype was detected only a few times. J is TRBJ2-7 and V is TRBV5-6; D could derive from TRBD1 or TRBD2 (7 bases each). The CDR3 is 15 residues long. Trimming removed 2 bases at V and 3 bases at J, with 15 bases between. Germline V gene data show CDR1 as SGHDT and CDR2 as YYEEEE. CDR3 DNA: TGTGCCAGCAGCTTCGGCAGGGGGGGTGACTACGAGCAGTACGTC. Translation: CASSFGRGGDYEQYV.

This clonotype was observed many times. V is TRBV6-5 and J is TRBJ1-5; D is ambiguous. V was trimmed by 5 bases and J by 0 bases, leaving 11 bases between them. The CDR3 extends over 15 amino acids. In germline, CDR1 is MNHEY, CDR2 SVGAGI. DNA for the CDR3: TGTGCCAGCAGTCACGGGGATTTTAGCAATCAGCCCCAGCATTTT. Its protein is CASSHGDFSNQPQHF.

The rearrangement uses TRBV12-3 or TRBV12-4 and TRBJ1-1, with 8 bases matching TRBD1. With V trimmed by 4 bases and J by 3 bases, 10 bases remained unmatched. The CDR3 consists of 16 residues. The CDR3 region has the DNA TGTGCCAGCAGTTCCAAGGACAGGGCCTGGGACACTGAAGCTTTCTTT. Residues: CASSSKDRAWDTEAFF.